This record concerns one T cell receptor (beta chain) sequence. One end of the junction varies from germline; a read error may be responsible. Sequencing targeted expressed TCRB transcripts, as all isolated RNA had been reverse transcribed. Assay: immunoSEQ multiplex PCR; the TCRdb copy retains only in-frame clones and omits some. The sample contains just over 150,000 clones, more than 9.5% of which appear only once. This entry is derived from a study of beta chain features in type 1 diabetes. CDR3 size: 15 residues. Germline CDR1 and CDR2: SSHAT and FNYEAQ (reference sequence). A single heparinised draw of approximately 0.12 L on average was taken per donor. Isolation of CD4+ naive, central memory, regulatory and stem cell-like memory cells was achieved by sorting via CD45RO/CCR7/CD25/CD127/CD95/CD27.

The rearrangement joins TRBV7-7 to TRBJ2-1; D is unresolved. Specimen: central memory CD4+ T cells from blood. The origin of this receptor is a man aged 18 to 29 in good health. The CDR3 loop reads CASSFDKSSYNEQFF. The CDR3 nucleotides read TGTGCTAGCAGCTTCGACAAGAGCTCCTACAATGAGCAGTTCTTC.